This TCR beta chain emerged from a study of cytomegalovirus exposure and HLA in healthy donors (dated 2017 in TCRdb). Looking at the study overall: An earlier analysis of approximately 550 of the donors reported roughly 300 Gb of sequence data and 100 million to 130 million unique TCR beta sequences from about 179 million T cells. Alongside the repertoire data, information on donor age, sex, ethnicity and CMV serostatus was compiled. In a later genetic analysis, genome-wide SNP genotypes for about 65% of the roughly 700 donors were used, and that subset was treated as a discovery cohort. Both class I and class II loci were covered by HLA typing, at four-digit resolution. An earlier analysis of fewer than 750 of the donors used high-throughput TCR beta sequencing to judge whether each TCR beta V gene segment behaved as functional or pseudogenic. The study aimed to test whether signatures of past pathogen exposure could be identified by cataloging public T cell receptors. To study patterns of TCR occurrence, a later analysis re-analyzed previously published TCR beta repertoires from 700 or so donors and added high-resolution HLA genotyping. Because of strong linkage in the cohort, a handful of DR-DQ haplotypes were treated as single units for association and clustering. The study used immunosequencing to profile the T cell repertoires of under 700 subjects and linked those repertoires to cytomegalovirus serostatus. Among the roughly 400 genotyped donors, roughly 80% belonged to the genetic ancestry cluster associated with self-reported Caucasian donors. All discovery cohort repertoires had been generated on a single sequencing platform. To predict cytomegalovirus infection status, the study brought together high-throughput TCR immunosequencing, statistical association of individual TCRs with disease status, and machine learning. The later analysis used no new phenotypic data to find candidate immune exposures, relying instead on TCR beta sequences and their occurrence across donors. Among a few hundred genotyped donors of the cohort, an average of about 240,000 unique TCR beta nucleotide sequences were sequenced per donor, around 18% of them non-productive. The number of typed donors differed by locus: about 620-640 for A, B, C, DRB1 and DQB1; 500 to 550 for DQA1; approximately 610 for DPA1; and around 450 for DPB1. Along with the roughly 610-subject first cohort, a separate validation cohort of around 110 different subjects was used. An early release covering roughly 600 HLA-typed donors comprised about 300 gigabases of sequencing data and 85 million to 100 million unique TCR sequences.

General findings and caveats noted by the study authors: Because counts were too low, about 15 rarely observed V segments, including chromosome 9 orphons, were left out of the earlier analysis of roughly 600 of the donors. In a later analysis, over 15,000 TCR beta sequences were associated with specific HLA alleles at a false discovery rate of 0.05. Three of the identified cytomegalovirus-associated TCR beta chains were confirmed in vitro to be specific for cytomegalovirus antigens. According to a later genetic analysis, donors in an Asian-associated ancestry cluster had fewer N-insertions in productive TCRs than the approximately 690-donor mean. In a later analysis, the rate of TCR association differed among HLA loci, with DRB1 alleles having the most associated TCRs and HLA-C alleles having the fewest. Because HLA typing was unavailable for some donors at each locus, only the typed subset was used in association tests. Linkage disequilibrium might explain the correlated functional status among segregating V segments, but an unknown experimental factor could not be ruled out. A later analysis reported that several top co-occurrence clusters appeared linked to parvovirus B19, influenza, CMV and Epstein-Barr virus. In a later analysis, most CMV-associated TCR beta chains were found to appear HLA-restricted, with HLA associations seemingly driven largely by CMV exposure. In both the original and validation cohorts, the classifier was reported to diagnose cytomegalovirus status with high specificity and sensitivity. CMV serostatus was the only immune exposure information available for the cohort. A later analysis found that HLA-associated TCR beta chains were more clonally expanded and had lower generation probabilities than equally common non-associated chains. An association between a missense DCLRE1C variant and V-gene and J-gene trimming of TCR beta chains was found in a later genetic analysis and replicated in an independent cohort. A further reported finding was that TCR beta sequences accurately predicted the HLA-A and HLA-B alleles for most subjects in the first cohort. In an earlier analysis of about 600 of the donors, most TCR beta V segments appeared in productive rearrangements about 87% or about 30% of the time, broadly matching IMGT annotations. A group of highly shared sequence variants was considered likely to be a technical artifact of the sequencing pipeline. Assigning TCR associations to individual alleles was difficult when HLA alleles, especially DR and DQ, strongly co-occurred. Only TCR beta chains were sequenced in this cohort, and the absence of alpha or paired-chain data limited detectable features. In the study, 150 to 200 TCR beta chains were listed as associated with cytomegalovirus. Most TCR sequences were seen in very few donors, while some public TCRs were found in many individuals. According to the authors, the approach could potentially be generalized to other disease states and immunological phenotypes. Roughly uniform sequencing depth across donors was assumed in presence/absence analyses, although this assumption may not hold.

Libraries came from the immunoSEQ multiplex PCR assay. For the multiplex PCR, a mixture combining 60 forward primers for TCR Vbeta segments and 13 reverse primers for TCR Jbeta segments was used. The CDR3 region of rearranged TCR beta genes was amplified from genomic DNA with a multiplex PCR assay. The amplified TCR beta libraries were sequenced on the Illumina HiSeq System as 87-base-pair reads. The source study handled its data this way. Across the 600 to 700 repertoires, a later analysis counted approximately 75 million unique TCR beta chains, roughly 11 million of which were shared by at least two donors. Raw reads were error-corrected and collapsed into unique sequences with a nearest-neighbor algorithm that merged closely related sequences to remove PCR and sequencing errors. CDR3 sequences were aligned to IMGT reference sequences to assign V, D and J gene segments. For a sequence to be retained, a match of at least six nucleotides to both a V gene segment and a J gene segment was required. A rearrangement counted as productive if the CDR3 had no stop codons and remained in frame with V and J, and every other rearrangement counted as non-productive. Following IMGT convention, CDR3 was defined as the stretch from the second conserved V-encoded cysteine up to the conserved J-encoded phenylalanine. The earlier analysis of 500 to 750 of the donors excluded any sequence lacking an unambiguous match to a single V gene segment. An earlier analysis of a few hundred of the donors classified V segments as functional when productive rearrangements were above 56.7% and as segregating when the standard deviation between donors was above 5%. A statistical classification framework was built for diagnosing cytomegalovirus status from the catalog of TCR beta chain sequences. In a later analysis, V and J genes were assigned by comparing TCR nucleotide sequences against IMGT/GENE-DB human TR gene sequences. A later analysis assigned CDR3 sequences and most-parsimonious VDJ recombination scenarios with the TCRdist pipeline. A later analysis defined each TCR beta chain by its CDR3 amino acid sequence plus V-gene family, and excluded reads lacking a unique V-gene family. In a later analysis, some 600 highly shared, low-generation-probability nucleotide sequences were removed to address suspected cross-contamination and a sequencing artifact. In a later analysis, a clonal expansion index was calculated for each public chain from normalized within-repertoire ranks of inferred template counts. In a later analysis, generation probabilities were computed using a VDJ recombination model fitted to out-of-frame rearrangements, and the results were checked against IGoR. In a later analysis, TCR-TCR, TCR-HLA and TCR-CMV co-occurrence was scored with hypergeometric tests, and a repertoire-size bias correction was applied to TCR pairs. In a later analysis, false discovery rates were estimated by permuting HLA or CMV assignments 20 times. A later analysis grouped co-occurring TCRs with DBSCAN, adding TCRdist sequence similarity when clustering within HLA-allele-positive subsets. Repertoires with fewer than 30,000 or more than 120,000 public chains, plus five repertoires with anomalous nucleotide sharing, were excluded from co-occurrence clustering. The clones in this table, taken by TCRdb from immuneACCESS, are in-frame only. Not every clone is retained; where verified, under half of the shortfall comes from an unresolved V gene, and the cause of the rest is unknown. The D gene and trimming were derived from the DNA, and the V and J assignments and clone size from that table. The sample records about 130,000 clones, 80% of which are singletons. Roughly 2.3% of the sample rests with the top ten.

In total, 600 or so healthy bone marrow donors made up the cohort. At the time of sampling, every cohort member was nominally healthy, though immune exposures that went unrecorded were likely present. The donor was CMV seronegative and belonged to the group of over 350 seronegative cohort members. Each donor provided a peripheral blood sample, and peripheral blood mononuclear cells were used for TCR beta sequencing. Genomic DNA extraction from the blood cell samples was performed with the Qiagen DNeasy Blood Extraction Kit. Concerning this clone itself: Its antigen is currently not known. Base quality data are lacking; no much larger clone is found one base away.

Sequenced sample: PBMCs. The clonotype originates from a man between 25 and 39 years old in good health and CMV-seronegative.

For the CDR3, the sequence is CASALQGSPLHF. The base sequence is TGTGCTAGTGCCCTGCAGGGTTCACCCCTCCACTTT. The chain joins TRBV12-5 to TRBJ1-6; the D segment could be TRBD1, given 5 matching bases. V is pared back by 7 bases and J by 9 bases, with 10 bases lying between the germline termini. Per the germline V gene, LGHNT is the CDR1 and FRNRAP is the CDR2. Its CDR3 holds 12 amino acids, cysteine through phenylalanine. The retained sequence is limited to the CDR3, 36 bases, with the frame set at the first base.